This T cell receptor (beta chain) was identified during a study of early T cells in non-severe SARS-CoV-2 infection. Trimming cost V 4 bases and J 2 bases; bases outside gene matches: 7. There are 18 residues in the CDR3. Germline V gene sequence: CDR1 SGHDN, CDR2 FVKESK. TCRdb analysed the 5' RACE reads with MiXCR anew, one entry per CDR3 protein. The repertoire includes tens of thousands of distinct CDR3 sequences, roughly 9.9% of them detected once, and more than 10% sits in the top ten. This clonotype was picked up many times. The chain employs TRBV14 and TRBJ2-3, with 15 bases identical to TRBD2. This TCR was sampled from an adult who was a healthcare worker with PCR-confirmed SARS-CoV-2 infection or an uninfected control (not recorded which). The sample comprised whole blood. DNA for the CDR3: TGTGCCAGCAGCCGAGGGACTAGCGGGGGGTACCTCACAGATACGCAGTATTTT. This encodes CASSRGTSGGYLTDTQYF.